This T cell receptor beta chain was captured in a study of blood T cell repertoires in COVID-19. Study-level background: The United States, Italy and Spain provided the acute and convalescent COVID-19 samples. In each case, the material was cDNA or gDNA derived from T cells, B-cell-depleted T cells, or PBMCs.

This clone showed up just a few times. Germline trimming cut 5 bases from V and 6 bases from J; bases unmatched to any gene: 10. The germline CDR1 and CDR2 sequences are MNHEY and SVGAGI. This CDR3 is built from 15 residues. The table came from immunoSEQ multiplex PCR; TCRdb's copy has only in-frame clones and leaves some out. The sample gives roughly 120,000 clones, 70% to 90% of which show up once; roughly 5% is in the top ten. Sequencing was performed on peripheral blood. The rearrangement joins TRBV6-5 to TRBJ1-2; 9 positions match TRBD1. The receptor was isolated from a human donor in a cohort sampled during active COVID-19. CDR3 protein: CASSPRLTGGNGYTF. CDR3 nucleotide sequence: TGTGCCAGCAGTCCCAGATTGACAGGGGGAAATGGCTACACCTTC.